This T cell receptor beta chain is from a study of blood T cell repertoires in COVID-19 (dated by TCRdb to 2020 to 2021). Background for the entire study: Samples covering the acute and convalescent phases of COVID-19 were provided by collaborators in the United States, Italy and Spain. The prospective study material was composed of cDNA or gDNA derived from T cells, B-cell-depleted T cells, or PBMCs. The dataset comprised deeply sampled blood TCRbeta repertoires from subjects exposed to, actively infected with, or recovered from COVID-19. The repertoires were made available in a free public database intended to serve as a resource for research on the immune response to SARS-CoV-2. Samples came from the ongoing ImmuneRACE study (first 160 participants) plus 1,254 subjects from 6 global collaborators. A de-identified subject ID, COVID-19 status, age in years and sex were almost always included in the sample metadata. Where HLA class I and class II types were available, the types were taken from metadata supplied by the sample provider, not from assay-based typing. What the research found in general, with its limitations: The amount of clinical and demographic metadata varied by source and participant and was provided uncurated.

Based on the germline V gene, the CDR1 and CDR2 sequences are SGHDT and YYEEEE. The germline ends are 11 bases apart after V is trimmed by 0 bases and J by 4 bases. The CDR3 measures 14 amino acids from cysteine to phenylalanine. Only CDR3 DNA remains: 42 bases, in frame from the first base. In the prospective study, participants were about 18 to 89 years old, resided in 25 or so geographic areas of the United States, and were enrolled through a virtual design. To assign participants to cohorts, the prospective study relied on clinical history that participants themselves reported in a screening survey and a study questionnaire. Exposed participants had been in contact, within 2 weeks of entering the study, with a person who had a PCR-confirmed or clinician-diagnosed case of COVID-19. In the prospective study, whole blood, serum and a nasopharyngeal or oropharyngeal swab were collected from each participant by mobile phlebotomists. Participants in the prospective study had the option to provide additional blood draws and questionnaires over a roughly two-month period. Before DNA extraction, prospective study blood samples were shipped either frozen or at room temperature.

This clone was counted between two and nine times. Its antigen is not yet known. No base-level quality is on record; no much larger clone is a single base apart. The immunoSEQ Assay, a bias-controlled multiplex PCR, was used to amplify TCRbeta CDR3 regions from genomic DNA. In the authors' own workflow: Within the assay, amplification of reference gene primers was used to estimate how many nucleated cells each sample contained. Sequence reads were collapsed and filtered to measure the absolute abundance of every unique TCRbeta CDR3 rearrangement. For each sample, productive Simpson clonality was calculated as the square root of Simpson's diversity index over productive rearrangements. Here the immuneACCESS table is served through TCRdb, limited to in-frame sequences with V and J called. Missing clones are a known gap in these copies; in checked studies unresolved V genes cover under half, and the rest lacks a known reason. Clone size and the V and J calls come from that table; the DNA yielded D and trimming. Counted in this sample were a few hundred thousand clones; more than 85% of them appeared once. Together, the top ten hold 0.86% of the sample.

Sequencing was done on a sample of PBMCs or T cells enriched from blood (not recorded which). This receptor was identified in a woman between 35 and 50 years old who had been exposed to COVID-19. This chain is built from TRBV5-6 and TRBJ2-7; confidence is insufficient to name the D gene. CDR3 reads: CASSLGHRPYEQYF. The DNA sequence is TGTGCCAGCAGCTTGGGACATCGCCCGTACGAGCAGTACTTC.